The next 5 T cell receptor beta chains were all read from a single sample in a study of blood T cell repertoires in COVID-19. Sequencing was performed with immunoSEQ multiplex PCR; in TCRdb, only in-frame clones are kept and a portion is missing. The sample contains 70,000 or so clones, about four fifths of which appear only once. Specimen: peripheral blood. The receptor source for this set is a human donor in a cohort sampled during active COVID-19.

The chain employs TRBV18 and TRBJ1-2; tentatively, D is TRBD1 (5 bases). Germline assignment: CDR1 KGHSH and CDR2 LQKENI. The CDR3 is made up of 12 amino acids. Between the trimmed V and J ends, which lost 6 bases and 4 bases, there was a span of 9 bases. CDR3 residues: CASSPDSYGYTF. The CDR3 nucleotides read TGTGCCAGCTCCCCTGACAGCTATGGCTACACCTTC.

This chain links TRBV12-3 or TRBV12-4 with TRBJ1-2, with D uncertain. The CDR3 is made up of 12 amino acids. Trimming took 6 bases from V and 1 from J, leaving 6 bases between them. Here the CDR3 reads CASRPDNYGYTF. The CDR3 nucleotides read TGTGCCAGCAGGCCAGATAACTATGGCTACACCTTC.

This clone was counted a single time. V and J are TRBV12-3 or TRBV12-4 and TRBJ2-1; D call uncertain. This CDR3 is 11 amino acids long. V lost 8 bases to trimming and J lost 1 base, with 3 bases between them. The DNA for the CDR3 is TGTGCCAGCCTTTCCTACAATGAGCAGTTCTTC. Translation gives CASLSYNEQFF.

This clone has just one count. This rearrangement joins TRBV15 to TRBJ2-3, with TRBD1 as a possible D gene (5 bases). Trimming cost V 8 bases and J 0 bases, with 9 bases left between them. The germline V gene encodes CDR1 LNHNV and CDR2 YYDKDF (reference sequence). The CDR3 covers 13 residues. The DNA for the CDR3 is TGTGCCACCTTAGACAGTAGCACAGATACGCAGTATTTT. Translation gives CATLDSSTDTQYF.

CDR3 sequence reads: CASSLAGTPGIGETQYF. The CDR3 nucleotides read TGCGCCAGCAGCTTGGCCGGGACTCCCGGAATCGGGGAGACCCAGTACTTC. The chain has TRBV5-1 and TRBJ2-5; D possibly corresponds to TRBD2 (6 bases). Germline assignment: CDR1 SGHRS and CDR2 YFSETQ. Trimming cost V 0 bases and J 5 bases, with 20 bases left between them. The CDR3 contains 17 residues.